This T cell receptor beta chain is drawn from a study of OX40 agonist ivuxolimab in advanced cancers. Study-wide results and caveats: With doses of 0.1 to 3.0 mg/kg, CD4+ and CD8+ blood T cells had undergone clonal expansion by week 6. A proportion of nonresponders additionally exhibited low normalized T-cell clonal expansion.

At baseline, cycle 4 day 1, and cycle 7 day 1, blood was sampled. This table comes from immunoSEQ multiplex PCR, and its TCRdb copy is limited to in-frame clones, with some not included. The sample carries tens of thousands of clones, around 82% recorded once. V was shortened by 4 bases and J by 3 bases, with 7 bases between the two germline ends. The CDR3 spans 13 residues. Germline values: CDR1 MNHEY, CDR2 SMNVEV (reference sequence). As concerns this clone: What it binds is unknown.

The sequenced sample was CD4+ or CD8+ T cells sorted from blood, obtained in a trial of the OX40 agonist ivuxolimab. The chain combines TRBV27 with TRBJ1-5; D call uncertain. This clonotype was obtained from an adult with an advanced solid tumor such as melanoma, head and neck, liver or kidney cancer. As DNA, the CDR3 is TGTGCCAGCAGTTGGGGTGCCAATCAGCCCCAGCATTTT. It specifies CASSWGANQPQHF.